The 19 T cell receptor beta chains presented below share a single source sample, sequenced in a study of blood T cell repertoires in COVID-19. Assay used: immunoSEQ multiplex PCR; TCRdb lists only in-frame clones, some missing. The repertoire holds roughly 280,000 clones, approximately 89% seen once, with approximately 2% in the top ten. The sequenced sample was PBMCs or T cells enriched from blood (not recorded which). The receptor source for this set is a woman aged 55-70 years who had recovered from COVID-19.

This chain connects TRBV5-1 to TRBJ1-1; no firm D call. Germline CDR1 and CDR2: SGHRS and YFSETQ. This CDR3 comprises 15 residues. V lost 4 bases and J 0 bases, leaving 13 bases between the germline ends. CDR3 protein: CASSPQPGVNTEAFF. The CDR3 DNA follows: TGCGCCAGCAGCCCCCAACCCGGGGTGAACACTGAAGCTTTCTTT.

This sequence joins TRBV5-1 and TRBJ2-5; 8 positions match TRBD2. CDR1 and CDR2 from the germline V gene are SGHRS and YFSETQ. The CDR3 length is 14 residues. V shed 4 bases, J shed 4 bases, and the junction held 6 bases outside the gene matches. The CDR3: CASSPARGGETQYF. CDR3 sequence (DNA): TGCGCCAGCAGCCCGGCTCGGGGGGGAGAGACCCAGTACTTC.

The chain recombines TRBV7-2 with TRBJ2-1; tentative D call: TRBD1 (6 bases). Germline values: CDR1 SGHTA, CDR2 FQGNSA. The CDR3 sequence is 13 residues long. V was pared by 2 bases and J by 8 bases, with 10 bases between. The CDR3 here is CASSLNRADEQFF. The CDR3 nucleotides read TGTGCCAGCAGCTTAAACAGGGCTGATGAGCAGTTCTTC.

The rearrangement uses TRBV10-2 and TRBJ2-1; 11 bases line up with TRBD2. Per germline, CDR1 WSHSY and CDR2 SAAADI. CDR3 length: 15 residues. With 4 bases clipped from V and 2 bases from J, the junction kept 1 base outside the gene matches. CDR3 sequence reads: CASSGLAGTYNEQFF. CDR3 nucleotide sequence: TGCGCCAGCAGTGGACTAGCGGGGACCTACAATGAGCAGTTCTTC.

J is TRBJ1-1 and V is TRBV11-1; 7 nucleotides match TRBD1. CDR1 and CDR2 (germline): SGHAT, FQDESV (reference sequence). This CDR3 is built from 13 residues. V trimming: 6 bases; J trimming: 7 bases; junction bases outside the gene matches: 8. The CDR3 spells CASSSHRGLEAFF. The CDR3 region has the DNA TGTGCCAGCAGTTCCCACAGGGGCCTTGAAGCTTTCTTT.

The V gene is TRBV29-1, the J gene TRBJ2-1, with TRBD2 matching over 14 bases. This CDR3 has 13 amino acids. CDR1 is SQVTM and CDR2 is ANQGSEA in the germline V gene. The trim removed 8 bases at V and 8 bases at J, leaving 5 bases unmatched. This chain's CDR3 is CSIGLAGGDEQFF. The CDR3 nucleotides are TGCAGCATAGGACTAGCGGGAGGCGATGAGCAGTTCTTC.

The chain combines TRBV11-1 with TRBJ1-3; no firm D call. Trimming shortened V by 7 bases and J by 8 bases, and 15 bases separated the two germline ends. The CDR3 is made up of 13 amino acids. Germline values: CDR1 SGHAT, CDR2 FQDESV (reference sequence). The chain's CDR3 is CASTKSVGDTIYF. For the CDR3, the DNA is TGTGCCAGCACGAAATCGGTCGGGGACACCATATATTTT.

The chain couples TRBV10-2 to TRBJ2-5; TRBD2 agrees at 10 bases. Germline CDR1 WSHSY, CDR2 SAAADI. The junction had 12 bases not matched to a gene; V was cut back by 3 bases and J by 5 bases. The CDR3 is 17 residues long. Here the CDR3 reads CASSDLAGDPSGETQYF. The CDR3 region has the DNA TGCGCCAGCAGTGACCTAGCGGGGGACCCCAGCGGGGAGACCCAGTACTTC.

The CDR3 sequence: CASSELSVPSSYEQYF. CDR3 nucleotides: TGTGCCAGCAGTGAACTATCAGTTCCTAGCTCCTACGAGCAGTACTTC. V and J are TRBV6-1 and TRBJ2-7; D call uncertain. CDR3 length: 16 residues. Germline CDR1 reads MNHNS; CDR2 reads SASEGT. Trimming pared 2 bases from V and 0 bases from J, leaving 14 bases between.

The rearrangement links TRBV19 to TRBJ1-6; tentative D call: TRBD1 (6 bases). The CDR3 sequence is 16 residues long. The ends were cut back, 5 bases at V and 11 bases at J, with 22 bases in the middle. In germline, CDR1 is LNHDA, CDR2 SQIVND (reference sequence). The CDR3 nucleotides are TGTGCCAGTAGTGAGGGACAAACCCTAGGCGGTCCACCCCTCCACTTT. Translation gives CASSEGQTLGGPPLHF.

This rearrangement joins TRBV9 to TRBJ2-2; TRBD2 might be the D (5 bases). Germline CDR1 and CDR2: SGDLS and YYNGEE. CDR3 length: 14 amino acids. Between the trimmed V and J ends, which lost 3 bases and 5 bases, there was a span of 11 bases. In nucleotides, the CDR3 is TGTGCCAGCAGCGGAGCGGCACCTACCGGGGAGCTGTTTTTT. Translation: CASSGAAPTGELFF.

The chain carries TRBV19 and TRBJ2-3, with D unclear. With 7 bases removed from V and 1 base from J, the gap between germline ends came to 12 bases. CDR1 and CDR2 (germline): LNHDA, SQIVND (reference sequence). The CDR3 sequence is 14 residues long. The CDR3 DNA is TGTGCCAGTAAAGACCCTCGGGGCACAGATACGCAGTATTTT. Translation gives CASKDPRGTDTQYF.

This clone was found once. V usage is TRBV7-9 and J usage is TRBJ1-1; D is possibly TRBD1 (5 bases). The CDR3 loop spans 18 amino acids. Germline V lookup: CDR1 SEHNR, CDR2 FQNEAQ (reference sequence). V lost 4 bases to trimming and J lost 1 base, with 22 bases between them. The CDR3 DNA reads as TGTGCCAGCAGCTGGCTGTGGGGCAGAGGACGCGAGAACACTGAAGCTTTCTTT. The encoded protein is CASSWLWGRGRENTEAFF.

The chain is built from TRBV4-1 and TRBJ1-2, with TRBD1 matching over 8 bases. The V and J ends lost 3 bases and 2 bases, in that order; junction bases with no gene match: 5. The CDR3 extends over 15 amino acids. Germline CDR1 is MGHRA and CDR2 is YSYEKL. CDR3: CASSHGTGINYGYTF. The CDR3 nucleotides are TGCGCCAGCAGCCACGGGACAGGAATAAACTATGGCTACACCTTC.

The J gene is TRBJ1-2, the V gene TRBV28; possible D gene TRBD1, 5 bases. The germline V gene has CDR1 MDHEN and CDR2 SYDVKM. The CDR3 is 12 residues long. Deletions cut 10 bases from V and 0 bases from J, with 9 bases between. Written as DNA, the CDR3 is TGTGCCACGGGGGGACCTAACTATGGCTACACCTTC. It translates to CATGGPNYGYTF.

This clone was seen only a few times. V is TRBV6-5 and J is TRBJ2-2, with D hard to call. Germline V lookup: CDR1 MNHEY, CDR2 SVGAGI. The CDR3 is made up of 13 amino acids. Trimming left V 6 bases short and J 1 base short, with 6 bases between. CDR3 nucleotides: TGTGCCAGCAGCCCCGGGAACACCGGGGAGCTGTTTTTT. It is translated as CASSPGNTGELFF.

This chain connects TRBV19 to TRBJ2-5, with 7 nucleotides matching TRBD1. This CDR3 contains 14 residues. The trim removed 7 bases at V and 5 bases at J, leaving 10 bases unmatched. The germline V gene encodes CDR1 LNHDA and CDR2 SQIVND (reference sequence). In nucleotides, the CDR3 is TGTGCCAGTACGGGAAGCAGGGGGATGGAGACCCAGTACTTC. It yields the protein CASTGSRGMETQYF.

This chain joins TRBV14 and TRBJ2-2; maybe TRBD1 (5 bases). The V end lost 1 base, the J end lost 6 bases, and 12 bases lay between the germline ends. The CDR3 has 15 residues. Germline loops: CDR1 SGHDN, CDR2 FVKESK. The CDR3 region is CASSQVGADAGELFF. CDR3 coding DNA: TGTGCCAGCAGCCAAGTAGGGGCGGATGCCGGGGAGCTGTTTTTT.

The rearrangement uses TRBV23-1 and TRBJ2-7, with D possibly being TRBD1 (6 bases). TRBV23-1 is an ORF for which the function is uncertain. The CDR3 is made up of 13 amino acids. V lost 2 bases to trimming and J lost 6 bases, with 11 bases between them. This CDR3 is CASSQGQYCEQYF. Here the CDR3 DNA reads TGCGCCAGCAGTCAAGGACAGTACTGCGAGCAGTACTTC.